This T cell receptor (beta chain) originates from a study of molecular identifiers for immune sequencing clone quantification. TCRdb itself ran the PCR reads through MiXCR, one entry per CDR3 protein. The profile shows 70,000 to 95,000 distinct CDR3 sequences, around 20% of them singletons. Many counts were recorded for this clonotype. Its antigen is unidentified. Study-wide results and limits: Clones above 20 RNA copies contained over 98% of effector molecules but under 1% of naive ones. Detecting spiked Jurkat TCR RNA from one cell among roughly 900,000 naive cells was reportedly possible.

The ends lost 6 bases at V and 1 base at J; junction bases unmatched: 8. The CDR3 spans 15 residues. Germline loops: CDR1 MNHEY, CDR2 SVGEGT. Construction of naive CD8 libraries employed roughly 20,000 to 1,100,000 sorted cells together with 10%, 30% or 50% RNA. CD8+CD4-CCR7+CD45RA+ sorting gave the naive CD8 T cells. Sequencing was done on a sample of naive CD8+ T cells from blood, with Jurkat cell RNA spiked in. Stated subset: FACS-sorted CD8+CD4-CCR7+CD45RA+ naive T cells. This TCR was recovered from a human donor in good health. Some libraries in this study had Jurkat cell RNA spiked in. The chain recombines TRBV6-2 or TRBV6-3 with TRBJ2-5; 7 bases are shared with TRBD1. The CDR3 nucleotides read TGTGCCAGCAGACGCTACGACAGGGTCCAAGAGACCCAGTACTTC. Its protein product is CASRRYDRVQETQYF.